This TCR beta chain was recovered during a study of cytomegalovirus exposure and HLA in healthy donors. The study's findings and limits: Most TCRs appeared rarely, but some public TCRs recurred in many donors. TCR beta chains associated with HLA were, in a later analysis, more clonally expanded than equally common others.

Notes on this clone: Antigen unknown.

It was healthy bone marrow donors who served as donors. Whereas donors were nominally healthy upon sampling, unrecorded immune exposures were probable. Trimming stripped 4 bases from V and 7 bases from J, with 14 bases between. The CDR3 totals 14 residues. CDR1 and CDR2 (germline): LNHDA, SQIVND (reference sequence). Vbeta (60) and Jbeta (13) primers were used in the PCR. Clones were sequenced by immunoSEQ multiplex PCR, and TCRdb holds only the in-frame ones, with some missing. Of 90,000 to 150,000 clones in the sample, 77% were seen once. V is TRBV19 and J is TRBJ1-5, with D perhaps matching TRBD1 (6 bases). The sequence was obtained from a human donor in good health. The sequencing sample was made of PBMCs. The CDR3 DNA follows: TGTGCCAGTAGTAGGGGGCAGGGCGAACAGCCCCAGCATTTT. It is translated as CASSRGQGEQPQHF.